This T cell receptor (beta chain) was documented in a study of response to subunit inactivated influenza vaccine. Study conclusions and caveats: It was suggested by the authors that few new T cells are recruited by each seasonal influenza vaccination.

Trimming removed 3 bases from V and 8 bases from J, with 22 bases in between. Germline V lookup: CDR1 SEHNR, CDR2 FQNEAQ (reference sequence). The CDR3 length is 16 residues. Each CDR3 protein is one row after TCRdb ran MiXCR on the RT-PCR reads. The sample has around 500,000 distinct CDR3 sequences, about a tenth seen once; the top ten hold 12%. As to this clonotype: Antigen: not known.

The clonotype comes from a man between 50 and 59 years old who received an inactivated influenza vaccine. The sequencing here drew on PBMCs from blood, taken 45 days after vaccination. The chain employs TRBV7-9 and TRBJ1-2; weak D call: TRBD1 (6 bases). CDR3 region: CASSFEGEEAARGYTF. The CDR3 DNA sequence: TGTGCCAGCAGCTTCGAGGGGGAGGAGGCAGCGAGGGGCTACACCTTC.